This TCR beta chain was documented in a study of cytomegalovirus exposure and HLA in healthy donors. The study, taken as a whole, reports: Sequencing artifact likely explains a cluster of highly shared sequence variants. Previously analyzed data showed that most TCR beta V segments were productive at a frequency of about 87% or about 30%. Compared with the approximately 700-donor mean, an Asian-associated ancestry cluster reportedly had fewer N-insertions, according to a later analysis. Follow-up analysis later connected one missense variant in DCLRE1C with trimming of TCR beta V- and J-genes.

PCR used 60 Vbeta primers and 13 Jbeta primers. Sequencing was performed with immunoSEQ multiplex PCR; in TCRdb, only in-frame clones are kept and a portion is missing. This repertoire shows roughly 180,000 clones, approximately 80% found once; its top ten account for around 1.3%. Comments on this clone: The target antigen is unknown.

With V trimmed by 4 bases and J by 1 base, 4 bases remained unmatched. The CDR3 runs 15 residues. From germline, CDR1 is MNHEY and CDR2 SVGAGI. The sequenced sample was PBMCs. The clonotype originates from a boy aged 2 to 10 in good health and CMV-seronegative. The J gene is TRBJ1-1, the V gene TRBV6-5; 9 bases fit TRBD1. The CDR3 is CASSLGQGRNTEAFF. The CDR3 region has the DNA TGTGCCAGCAGTTTGGGACAGGGACGGAACACTGAAGCTTTCTTT.